The 4 T cell receptor beta chains listed next were all sequenced from one sample in a study of blood T cell repertoires in COVID-19. The assay was immunoSEQ multiplex PCR, and TCRdb's table has in-frame clones only and misses some. This sample has more than 85,000 clones, with around three quarters found just once. The sequencing input was peripheral blood. The receptor set was obtained from a woman aged 50 to 60 with acute or convalescent COVID-19.

The CDR3 nucleotides are TGTGCCAGCAGCTCCACTTCCGCGGGGAATGAAAAACTGTTTTTT. It specifies CASSSTSAGNEKLFF. The V and J genes are TRBV6-5 and TRBJ1-4; D unclear. From germline, CDR1 is MNHEY and CDR2 SVGAGI. Trimming removed 6 bases at V and 5 bases at J, with 16 bases between. CDR3 length: 15 amino acids.

This clone was seen a handful of times. The chain employs TRBV3-1 (or the pseudogene TRBV3-2) and TRBJ2-3; D gene ambiguous. The CDR3 is 12 amino acids. Germline V gene lookup returns CDR1 LGHDT and CDR2 YNNKEL (reference sequence). V was shortened by 1 base and J by 6 bases, with 5 bases between the two germline ends. The CDR3 nucleotides are TGTGCCAGCAGCCAAGCAATGGATACGCAGTATTTT. Amino acids: CASSQAMDTQYF.

The V and J genes are TRBV5-8 and TRBJ2-3; D gene uncertain. V was cut by 3 bases and J by 6 bases, with 5 bases left in between. Germline V lookup: CDR1 SGHTS, CDR2 YDEGEE. The CDR3 is 11 residues long. The CDR3 region has the DNA TGTGCCAGCAGCTCCCGGGATACGCAGTATTTT. This translates into CASSSRDTQYF.

This clone showed up just a few times. The chain has TRBV5-1 and TRBJ2-2; the D is unclear. Germline V gene lookup returns CDR1 SGHRS and CDR2 YFSETQ. V was cut by 2 bases and J by 0 bases, with 11 bases left in between. The length of the CDR3 is 16 residues. CDR3 residues: CASSFFGPSNTGELFF. CDR3 DNA: TGCGCCAGCAGCTTTTTTGGCCCTTCGAACACCGGGGAGCTGTTTTTT.